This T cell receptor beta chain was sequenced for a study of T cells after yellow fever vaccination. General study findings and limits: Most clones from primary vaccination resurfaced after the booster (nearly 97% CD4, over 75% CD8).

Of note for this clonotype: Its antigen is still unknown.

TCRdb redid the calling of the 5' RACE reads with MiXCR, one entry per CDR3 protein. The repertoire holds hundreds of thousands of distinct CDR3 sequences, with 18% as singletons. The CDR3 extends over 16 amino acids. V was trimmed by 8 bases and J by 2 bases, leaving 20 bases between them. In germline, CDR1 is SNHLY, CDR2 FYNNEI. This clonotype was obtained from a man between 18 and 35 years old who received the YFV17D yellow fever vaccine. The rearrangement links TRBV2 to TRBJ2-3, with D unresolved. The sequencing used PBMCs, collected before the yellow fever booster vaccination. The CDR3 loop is CASRRGGSWDTDTQYF. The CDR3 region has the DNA TGTGCCAGCCGACGCGGCGGATCTTGGGACACAGATACGCAGTATTTT.